Below, 23 T cell receptor beta chains from the same sample are listed, as sequenced in a study of CD8 T cells in Susac syndrome (dated by TCRdb to between 2018 and 2021). Libraries were constructed by the immunoSEQ multiplex PCR assay. RNA was extracted using the RNeasy kit, and about 0.5 to 1 microgram was reverse transcribed with random hexamers. TCRdb trimmed the raw reads at Q25, called clones with MiXCR and kept productive beta chains. Each entry is one CDR3 protein sequence, shown with its most common DNA and genes. For this sample the table gives about 280,000 distinct CDR3 sequences, of which approximately 85% were detected only once. The ten largest clones add up to about 0.11% of the sample. The sample taken for sequencing was CD8+ T cells from PBMCs. These receptors all stem from a human donor with multiple sclerosis.

The rearrangement uses TRBV7-9 and TRBJ2-5; D may be TRBD1 (5 bases). V was trimmed by 1 base and J by 4 bases, leaving 13 bases between them. The CDR3 spans 15 residues. Germline loops: CDR1 SEHNR, CDR2 FQNEAQ (reference sequence). CDR3 DNA sequence: TGTGCCAGCAGCTTAGTGATAGGGGAAGCAGAGACCCAGTACTTC. Translating it yields CASSLVIGEAETQYF.

V and J are TRBV12-3 or TRBV12-4 and TRBJ2-7, with TRBD2 identical over 12 bases. CDR3 size: 17 residues. With 0 bases clipped from V and 6 bases from J, the junction kept 9 bases outside the gene matches. CDR3 nucleotide sequence: TGTGCCAGCAGTTTAGCGGTTCTAGCGGGAGGGCCTACCGAGCAGTACTTC. It translates to CASSLAVLAGGPTEQYF.

This clonotype was counted once. This chain joins TRBV19 and TRBJ2-4; no definite D call. Germline V gives CDR1 LNHDA, CDR2 SQIVND (reference sequence). CDR3 size: 14 residues. The V end was cut by 6 bases, the J end by 8 bases, with 17 bases between. This chain's CDR3 is CASRALEKVDIQYF. The CDR3 nucleotides are TGTGCCAGTAGGGCGTTGGAAAAGGTGGACATTCAGTACTTC.

The V and J genes are TRBV7-9 and TRBJ2-1; tentative D call: TRBD2 (5 bases). V lost 5 bases to trimming and J lost 4 bases, with 12 bases between them. Germline CDR1 reads SEHNR; CDR2 reads FQNEAQ (reference sequence). This CDR3 is built from 14 residues. The DNA of the CDR3 is TGTGCCAGCAGCGAAGCGGACGGGTACAATGAGCAGTTCTTC. It translates to CASSEADGYNEQFF.

In its sample, this clonotype was seen once. The CDR3 sequence is CASSQGDKLARTDTQYF. As DNA, the CDR3 is TGTGCCAGCAGCCAAGGGGATAAACTAGCGCGAACAGATACGCAGTATTTT. This chain uses TRBV4-2 with TRBJ2-3, with TRBD2 matching over 7 bases. Germline V CDR1 and CDR2: LGHNA, YNFKEQ. Germline trimming cut 1 base from V and 3 bases from J; bases unmatched to any gene: 10. This CDR3 has 17 amino acids.

The J gene is TRBJ2-7, the V gene TRBV7-9; no clear D. Germline loops: CDR1 SEHNR, CDR2 FQNEAQ (reference sequence). With 5 bases removed from V and 3 bases from J, the gap between germline ends came to 11 bases. The CDR3 covers 13 residues. The CDR3 region is CASSTGPYYEQYF. DNA for the CDR3: TGTGCCAGCAGCACCGGACCATACTACGAGCAGTACTTC.

The CDR3 bases are TGCGCCAGCAGCTTGAAGGGGGAGGGCCTGGAAGAGACCCAGTACTTC. Translation gives CASSLKGEGLEETQYF. The chain links TRBV5-1 to TRBJ2-5; a weak D match, TRBD2 (7 bases). The germline V gene encodes CDR1 SGHRS and CDR2 YFSETQ. This CDR3 region has 16 residues. V was trimmed by 1 base and J by 3 bases, leaving 16 bases between them.

The chain is built from TRBV9 and TRBJ2-7; 10 bases align to TRBD1. V trimming: 4 bases; J trimming: 4 bases; junction bases outside the gene matches: 11. This CDR3 is 16 amino acids long. In germline, CDR1 is SGDLS, CDR2 YYNGEE. The CDR3 nucleotides are TGTGCCAGCAGCCTCAGACCGGGACAGGGGTTGTACGAGCAGTACTTC. This encodes CASSLRPGQGLYEQYF.

This chain joins TRBV5-6 and TRBJ2-7, with TRBD2 identical over 14 bases. This CDR3 spans 15 amino acids. After removal of 4 bases from V and 5 bases from J, the junction contained 5 bases not matched to a gene. Looked up from germline, CDR1 is SGHDT and CDR2 is YYEEEE. For the CDR3, the DNA is TGTGCCAGCAGCCCACGACTAGCGGGAGGGAACGAGCAGTACTTC. As protein: CASSPRLAGGNEQYF. The complete variable domain, with remaining parts taken from reference TRBV5-6 and TRBJ2-7, reads DAGVTQSPTHLIKTRGQQVTLRCSPKSGHDTVSWYQQALGQGPQFIFQYYEEEERQRGNFPDRFSGHQFPNYSSELNVNALLLGDSALYLCASSPRLAGGNEQYFGPGTRLTVT.

This chain connects TRBV27 to TRBJ2-5; D possibly matches TRBD1 or TRBD2 (6 bases each). Germline CDR1 is MNHEY and CDR2 is SMNVEV (reference sequence). This CDR3 contains 11 residues. The V end was cut by 10 bases, the J end by 5 bases, with 11 bases between. The CDR3 DNA is TGTGCCACACGGGGGCAGGAGACCCAGTACTTC. It codes for CATRGQETQYF.

CDR3 loop: CASSFQTSPGRWNNEQFF. The DNA of the CDR3 is TGTGCCAGCAGCTTCCAGACTAGCCCGGGAAGGTGGAACAATGAGCAGTTCTTC. The rearrangement links TRBV11-2 to TRBJ2-1; the match to TRBD2 covers 7 bases. Germline-derived CDR1 and CDR2 are SGHAT and FQNNGV. This CDR3 region has 18 residues. The V gene end was trimmed by 3 bases and the J gene end by 5 bases; junction bases not matched to a gene: 16.

This clonotype showed up just a few times. The CDR3 region has the DNA TGTGCCAGCAGCCCCGCGGGACGGGGAATCTCCTACGAGCAGTACTTC. The encoded protein is CASSPAGRGISYEQYF. This sequence joins TRBV28 and TRBJ2-7, with TRBD2 as a possible D gene (6 bases). Looked up from germline, CDR1 is MDHEN and CDR2 is SYDVKM. CDR3 length equals 16 residues. The germline V and J ends were trimmed by 6 bases and 0 bases, with 18 bases remaining between them.

The genes are TRBV30 and TRBJ1-2; TRBD1 matches at 9 bases. V shed 5 bases, J shed 8 bases, and the junction held 15 bases outside the gene matches. This CDR3 has 15 amino acids. CDR1 is GTSNPN and CDR2 is SVGIG in the germline V gene (reference sequence). The DNA for the CDR3 is TGTGCCTGGGATACAGGGGGCGCGGTACCTGGCGGCTACACCTTC. This sequence encodes CAWDTGGAVPGGYTF.

The gene calls are TRBV3-1 and TRBJ2-7; TRBD2 might be the D (7 bases). This CDR3 has 16 residues. In germline, CDR1 is LGHDT, CDR2 YNNKEL (reference sequence). Trimming pared 0 bases from V and 0 bases from J, leaving 12 bases between. The CDR3 is CASSQEGGLLSYEQYF. For the CDR3, the DNA is TGTGCCAGCAGCCAAGAAGGGGGACTACTCTCCTACGAGCAGTACTTC.

The V call is TRBV6-6, the J call TRBJ2-7; 7 bases fit TRBD1. Germline CDR1 MNHNY, CDR2 SVGAGI (reference sequence). CDR3 length: 15 residues. The V segment lost 2 bases and the J segment 3 bases; nucleotides outside the gene matches: 7. CDR3 residues: CASSYPPTGLYEQYF. CDR3 in DNA: TGTGCCAGCAGTTACCCCCCGACAGGGCTCTACGAGCAGTACTTC.

The chain carries TRBV7-9 and TRBJ1-4, with 7 bases matching TRBD1. CDR1 is SEHNR and CDR2 is FQNEAQ in the germline V gene (reference sequence). This CDR3 contains 15 residues. Losses at the gene ends were 5 bases for V and 5 bases for J; bases not matched to a gene: 8. CDR3 in DNA: TGTGCCAGCAGCCTAGAAGGGGGCACAAATGAAAAACTGTTTTTT. Its protein product is CASSLEGGTNEKLFF. Combining the CDR3 with reference TRBV7-9 and TRBJ1-4 gives the whole variable domain DTGVSQNPRHKITKRGQNVTFRCDPISEHNRLYWYRQTLGQGPEFLTYFQNEAQLEKSRLLSDRFSAERPKGSFSTLEIQRTEQGDSAMYLCASSLEGGTNEKLFFGSGTQLSVL.

CDR3 in amino acids: CASSAWDTNYEQYF. CDR3 in DNA: TGTGCCAGCAGCGCGTGGGACACCAACTACGAGCAGTACTTC. V is TRBV9 and J is TRBJ2-7, with D perhaps matching TRBD1 (6 bases). With 3 bases removed from V and 3 bases from J, the gap between germline ends came to 13 bases. Germline CDR1 SGDLS, CDR2 YYNGEE. This CDR3 has 14 residues.

The rearrangement links TRBV9 to TRBJ1-3, with 8 bases identical to TRBD1. Germline V gene lookup returns CDR1 SGDLS and CDR2 YYNGEE. The CDR3 has 16 amino acids. The junction had 10 bases not matched to a gene; V was cut back by 4 bases and J by 4 bases. CDR3 sequence reads: CASSPPTGEGGNTIYF. CDR3 nucleotides: TGTGCCAGCAGCCCACCGACAGGGGAAGGGGGAAACACCATATATTTT.

The genes are TRBV29-1 and TRBJ1-2; no firm D call. CDR1 and CDR2 (germline): SQVTM, ANQGSEA. The CDR3 loop spans 15 amino acids. With 0 bases removed from V and 8 bases from J, the gap between germline ends came to 19 bases. CDR3 bases: TGCAGCGTTGAAGATCGTCACGGTGACTTGAGGGGCTACACCTTC. It encodes CSVEDRHGDLRGYTF.

This clonotype showed up just a few times. This chain uses TRBV7-2 with TRBJ2-3, with D perhaps matching TRBD1 or TRBD2 (5 bases each). The CDR3 spans 14 residues. Germline lookup yields CDR1 SGHTA and CDR2 FQGNSA. Trimming stripped 0 bases from V and 2 bases from J, with 6 bases between. DNA of the CDR3: TGTGCCAGCAGCTTAGCGGGGACCACAGATACGCAGTATTTT. Protein: CASSLAGTTDTQYF.

The chain combines TRBV7-9 with TRBJ1-5, with TRBD1 as a possible D gene (6 bases). The V end was cut by 4 bases, the J end by 6 bases, with 13 bases between. Germline CDR1 is SEHNR and CDR2 is FQNEAQ (reference sequence). CDR3 length: 14 amino acids. The CDR3 DNA follows: TGTGCCAGCAGCTCTCCGGGGGCTATTCAGCCCCAGCATTTT. This sequence encodes CASSSPGAIQPQHF. Using reference TRBV7-9 and TRBJ1-5 for the parts outside the CDR3, the full variable domain is DTGVSQNPRHKITKRGQNVTFRCDPISEHNRLYWYRQTLGQGPEFLTYFQNEAQLEKSRLLSDRFSAERPKGSFSTLEIQRTEQGDSAMYLCASSSPGAIQPQHFGDGTRLSIL.

The CDR3 region has the DNA TGCAGCGCAATTCTAGCGGGAGCCTACGAGCAGTACTTC. Translating gives CSAILAGAYEQYF. The chain employs TRBV29-1 and TRBJ2-7, with 10 bases identical to TRBD2. CDR3 length: 13 residues. With V trimmed by 7 bases and J by 2 bases, 5 bases remained unmatched. Germline-derived CDR1 and CDR2 are SQVTM and ANQGSEA.

J is TRBJ2-7 and V is TRBV5-5, with D unresolved. This CDR3 spans 16 amino acids. CDR1 and CDR2 (germline): SGHKS, YYEKEE (reference sequence). Trimming removed 0 bases at V and 7 bases at J, with 20 bases between. The CDR3 is CASSLVRPYLPTEQYF. The CDR3 bases are TGTGCCAGCAGCTTGGTCCGTCCGTACCTACCTACGGAGCAGTACTTC.